The 21 T cell receptor beta chains below all came from one sample that was sequenced in a study of graft-versus-host responses after intestinal transplantation. Assay: immunoSEQ multiplex PCR; the TCRdb copy retains only in-frame clones and omits some. The repertoire has tens of thousands of clones, about 90% of them found once; the top ten carry roughly 6%. The sequencing used PBMCs, collected nearly 670 days after intestinal transplant. The receptors originated from a human patient who received an intestinal transplant, so some T cells may come from the graft donor.

The chain links TRBV19 to TRBJ2-5; D is undetermined. This CDR3 region has 13 residues. V was clipped by 3 bases and J by 3 bases, with 8 bases between them. Germline V gene lookup returns CDR1 LNHDA and CDR2 SQIVND (reference sequence). CDR3 amino acids: CASSIGVEETQYF. CDR3 nucleotide sequence: TGTGCCAGTAGTATTGGTGTGGAAGAGACCCAGTACTTC.

This rearrangement joins TRBV27 to TRBJ2-3; 9 bases map to TRBD2. The CDR3 has 15 residues. V lost 5 bases to trimming and J lost 4 bases; unmatched junction nucleotides: 7. Germline CDR1 MNHEY, CDR2 SMNVEV (reference sequence). The CDR3 DNA reads as TGTGCCAGCAGTGCCGGCGGGGGGGCGGCAGATACGCAGTATTTT. As protein: CASSAGGGAADTQYF.

This chain joins TRBV4-1 and TRBJ1-4; no firm D call. The germline V gene encodes CDR1 MGHRA and CDR2 YSYEKL. The ends were cut back, 0 bases at V and 7 bases at J, with 12 bases in the middle. CDR3 size: 15 residues. The CDR3 DNA follows: TGCGCCAGCAGCCAAGAAGAGGGTGTAGGTGAAAAACTGTTTTTT. Translated, it gives CASSQEEGVGEKLFF.

The chain combines TRBV4-1 with TRBJ1-2; D not resolved. The CDR3 spans 16 residues. V dropped 3 bases and J dropped 3 bases, with 17 bases sitting between them. Germline V gene data show CDR1 as MGHRA and CDR2 as YSYEKL. Written as DNA, the CDR3 is TGCGCCAGCAGCCACCCCCCGCGGCGGGCGGACTATGGCTACACCTTC. Its protein is CASSHPPRRADYGYTF.

V and J are TRBV13 and TRBJ2-5, with TRBD2 identical over 7 bases. The J call may be wrong; the DNA end is better matched by TRBJ2-7. Germline loops: CDR1 PRHDT, CDR2 FYEKMQ (reference sequence). CDR3 length equals 15 residues. CDR3 residues: CASSVGGSSSYEQYF. CDR3 nucleotide sequence: TGTGCCAGCAGCGTGGGAGGGAGCAGCTCCTACGAGCAGTACTTC.

Worth noting for this clone: Its ends do not fully match the called genes, so a read error is possible. This rearrangement joins TRBV5-1 to TRBJ2-7, with 8 bases lining up with TRBD2. The germline gives CDR1 SGHRS, CDR2 YFSETQ. The CDR3 loop spans 16 amino acids. Here the CDR3 DNA reads TGCGCCAGCAGCTTGGCTTCGGGGGGGAGCTCCTACAAGCAGTACTTC. As protein: CASSLASGGSSYKQYF.

The V gene is TRBV18, the J gene TRBJ1-2; a possible D gene is TRBD1 (6 bases). Trimming stripped 3 bases from V and 4 bases from J, with 9 bases between. The CDR3 sequence is 13 residues long. Germline V gene sequence: CDR1 KGHSH, CDR2 LQKENI. The CDR3 protein is CASSPGQTYGYTF. In DNA form, the CDR3 reads TGTGCCAGCTCACCCGGACAGACCTATGGCTACACCTTC.

The chain has TRBV4-1 and TRBJ2-7; the D is unclear. The germline V gene has CDR1 MGHRA and CDR2 YSYEKL. Trimming shortened V by 2 bases and J by 3 bases, and 11 bases separated the two germline ends. CDR3 size: 14 residues. The CDR3: CASSQRVQVYEQYF. DNA of the CDR3: TGCGCCAGCAGCCAAAGGGTTCAAGTCTACGAGCAGTACTTC.

The V call is TRBV6-5, the J call TRBJ2-5, with D uncertain. This CDR3 has 12 residues. From germline, CDR1 is MNHEY and CDR2 SVGAGI. V lost 2 bases, J lost 8 bases, and 9 bases lay in between. The chain's CDR3 is CASSYPSGTQYF. The DNA of the CDR3 is TGTGCCAGCAGTTACCCCAGTGGTACCCAGTACTTC.

The CDR3 loop is CASSSSNYGYTF. For the CDR3, the DNA is TGTGCCAGCAGCTCCTCTAACTATGGCTACACCTTC. The chain has TRBV13 and TRBJ1-2; D not resolved. In germline, CDR1 is PRHDT, CDR2 FYEKMQ (reference sequence). The CDR3 is made up of 12 amino acids. V was trimmed by 4 bases and J by 0 bases, leaving 3 bases between them.

This chain connects TRBV4-1 to TRBJ1-5; D is unclear. V was cut by 0 bases and J by 0 bases, with 6 bases left in between. Germline CDR1 is MGHRA and CDR2 is YSYEKL. CDR3 length equals 15 residues. CDR3: CASSQEQYSNQPQHF. The CDR3 DNA reads as TGCGCCAGCAGCCAAGAACAATATAGCAATCAGCCCCAGCATTTT.

This sequence joins TRBV27 and TRBJ1-2; 7 positions agree with TRBD1. V dropped 5 bases and J dropped 1; count of bases not matched to a gene: 10. Germline V gene sequence: CDR1 MNHEY, CDR2 SMNVEV (reference sequence). The CDR3 contains 16 residues. CDR3 loop: CASSAGGNMVNYGYTF. The CDR3 DNA reads TGTGCCAGCAGTGCAGGGGGTAATATGGTTAACTATGGCTACACCTTC.

The V call is TRBV25-1, the J call TRBJ1-1; no clear D. This CDR3 contains 14 residues. The germline V and J ends were trimmed by 4 bases and 3 bases, with 12 bases remaining between them. The germline gives CDR1 MGHDK, CDR2 SYGVNS. The CDR3, as DNA: TGTGCCAGCAGTGCCACGGACGGTTACACTGAAGCTTTCTTT. Protein product: CASSATDGYTEAFF.

The chain combines TRBV2 with TRBJ2-2; D gene unclear. Trimming shortened V by 8 bases and J by 4 bases, and 14 bases separated the two germline ends. CDR3 length: 14 amino acids. Germline CDR1 reads SNHLY; CDR2 reads FYNNEI. Written as DNA, the CDR3 is TGTGCCAGCGGGTTCGGATCTTTCACCGGGGAGCTGTTTTTT. Translating gives CASGFGSFTGELFF.

This CDR3 is CASRKGTTSGPYEQYF. The CDR3 DNA reads TGCGCCAGCAGAAAGGGGACGACTAGCGGGCCCTACGAGCAGTACTTC. This chain uses TRBV5-1 with TRBJ2-5; 10 nucleotides line up with TRBD2. The J call is uncertain, as TRBJ2-7 better fits the DNA end. This CDR3 contains 16 residues. The V gene's germline CDR1 is SGHRS and CDR2 YFSETQ.

The chain combines TRBV5-1 with TRBJ1-2; D not resolved. Germline loops: CDR1 SGHRS, CDR2 YFSETQ. The CDR3 is 20 amino acids. Between the trimmed V and J ends, which lost 0 bases and 0 bases, there was a span of 24 bases. In DNA, the CDR3 is TGCGCCAGCAGCTTGGAGCATCCCCCAGCCGATTCCCCTCCTAACTATGGCTACACCTTC. Translated: CASSLEHPPADSPPNYGYTF.

The chain couples TRBV5-1 to TRBJ2-5; 13 bases agree with TRBD2. The germline CDR1 and CDR2 sequences are SGHRS and YFSETQ. The trim removed 4 bases at V and 2 bases at J, leaving 5 bases unmatched. This CDR3 has 16 residues. DNA of the CDR3: TGCGCCAGCAGCCAAGGACTAGCGGGGGTTCAAGAGACCCAGTACTTC. It is translated as CASSQGLAGVQETQYF.

This clone appeared once. The V call is TRBV7-3, the J call TRBJ2-1, with TRBD1 matching over 8 bases. The CDR3 is 14 residues long. The trim removed 1 base at V and 7 bases at J, leaving 3 bases unmatched. In germline, CDR1 is SGHTA, CDR2 FQGTGA. The CDR3 nucleotides read TGTGCCAGCAGCTTAAAGCAGGGGGCAAATGAGCAGTTCTTC. This encodes CASSLKQGANEQFF.

The table lists this clone with a count of one. The chain links TRBV19 to TRBJ1-5, with D possibly TRBD1 on 6 matching bases. Germline V gene lookup returns CDR1 LNHDA and CDR2 SQIVND (reference sequence). CDR3 size: 15 residues. V lost 4 bases, J lost 0 bases, and 10 bases lay in between. The CDR3 loop is CASSKQGYSNQPQHF. The DNA of the CDR3 is TGTGCCAGTAGTAAACAGGGCTATAGCAATCAGCCCCAGCATTTT.

The rearrangement uses TRBV12-5 and TRBJ2-5; tentatively, D is TRBD1 or TRBD2 (5 bases each). V lost 6 bases and J lost 4, with 18 bases in between. This CDR3 comprises 15 residues. From germline, CDR1 is LGHNT and CDR2 FRNRAP. As DNA, the CDR3 is TGTGCTAGTGGCCTAGGCCAGGGTGGGGGAGAGACCCAGTACTTC. Its protein is CASGLGQGGGETQYF.

This rearrangement joins TRBV7-9 to TRBJ1-5, with TRBD1 matching over 9 bases. The germline CDR1 and CDR2 sequences are SEHNR and FQNEAQ (reference sequence). J was trimmed by 0 bases and V by 5 bases; bases with no gene match: 5. CDR3 length: 16 residues. CDR3 nucleotide sequence: TGTGCCAGCAGCCGTGGGACAGGGTTTAGCAATCAGCCCCAGCATTTT. This sequence encodes CASSRGTGFSNQPQHF. Looking up the rest from reference TRBV7-9 and TRBJ1-5 gives the full variable domain: DTGVSQNPRHKITKRGQNVTFRCDPISEHNRLYWYRQTLGQGPEFLTYFQNEAQLEKSRLLSDRFSAERPKGSFSTLEIQRTEQGDSAMYLCASSRGTGFSNQPQHFGDGTRLSIL.